This T cell receptor beta chain was sequenced during a study of PD-L1 blockade in urothelial cancer (dated by TCRdb to 2017 to 2019). About the investigation overall: Therapy was started around 2014 for all patients, and atezolizumab 1,200 mg was administered intravenously every 3 weeks. Patients had an ECOG performance status of 0 or 1 and had received between 0 and 3 prior chemotherapy regimens. Pretreatment tumor samples, along with matched peripheral blood collected serially before and after atezolizumab treatment, underwent TCR sequencing. Durable clinical benefit was achieved by nine patients but not by the remaining 20. In the same patients, pretreatment tumors underwent whole exome sequencing and RNA sequencing in addition to TCR sequencing. Durable clinical benefit meant progression-free survival longer than 6 months, and TCR features were also tested against progression-free and overall survival. About 90% of the 29 patients were males with bladder-origin urothelial cancer, and about 65% of the roughly 30 reported a prior smoking history. Blood samples gave median yields of around 140,000 T cells and some 84,000 unique TCRs, along with a median clonality of approximately 0.084. An exploratory multi-omic analysis was conducted of the somatic, immune and clinical correlates of response to PD-L1 blockade with atezolizumab in urothelial cancer. Some 30 patients had pretreatment blood TCR-seq, about 25 had at least one posttreatment blood collection, and about 25 had tumor TCR-seq. Blood samples were analyzed at 3 weeks after treatment start (second dose) and at 6 weeks after treatment start.

To estimate absolute template abundance from read counts, synthetic TCR analog templates were spiked into each PCR. TCRbeta CDR3 regions were amplified from genomic DNA with bias-controlled V and J gene primers using the immunoSEQ assay. Sequencing of rearranged TCRbeta segments was done at approximately 20X coverage. The paper's data handling went like this. Clustering was used to correct sequencing errors, and CDR3s were annotated against IMGT to assign V, D and J genes. Downstream analyses used only productive TCRbeta rearrangements, leaving out any out-of-frame or stop-codon sequences. Clonality was calculated as one minus the Shannon entropy normalized by the log of the number of unique productive sequences. Clones differing between time points or between blood and tumor were identified by Fisher's exact test with Benjamini-Hochberg correction at adjusted p below 0.01. TCRdb stores this immuneACCESS table with in-frame sequences only. Part of the clones is absent; in the studies checked, under half of the shortfall reflects unresolved V genes, and no reason is known for the rest. Clone size and V and J calls were adopted from that table, with D and trimming inferred from the DNA. For this sample there are about 72,000 clones; around 90% appear just once. Jointly, the top ten make up approximately 4.5% of the sample.

In this sample, this clone turned up once. This clone's antigen is unknown. No per-base quality is available; no much larger clone lies one base away. Trimming accounts for 6 bases at V and 6 bases at J, while the number of junction bases matched to no gene is 7. From the germline V gene, CDR1 is SNHLY and CDR2 is FYNNEI. The CDR3, cysteine through phenylalanine, is 14 amino acids long. Left in the record is the CDR3 DNA by itself, 42 bases read in frame from the first base. This specimen's time point label, per the study, means: pretreatment peripheral blood. The cohort included 25 to 30 patients with locally advanced or metastatic urothelial carcinoma who were treated at Memorial Sloan Kettering on a trial protocol. Peripheral blood mononuclear cells were collected from each patient pretreatment and during treatment, giving between 1 and 8 total time points per patient. The Qiagen DNeasy Blood extraction kit was used to purify genomic DNA from total PBMCs and from tumor samples. PBMCs were collected pretreatment and during treatment, and were isolated and stored as previously described.

Study-wide conclusions, independent of this receptor: A pretreatment peripheral blood TCR clonality below the median was linked to improved progression-free and overall survival. At 3 weeks after the start of treatment, tumor-associated TCR clones in peripheral blood had expanded more in patients with durable benefit (n ≈ 22, p = 0.022). Because the sample size was small (n ≈ 30) and many exploratory analyses were performed, the results are intended to be hypothesis-generating.

The source is a man in his sixties or seventies with urothelial cancer. The sequence is built from TRBV2 and TRBJ2-1; TRBD1 fits 8 bases in the junction. The source was PBMCs, collected around atezolizumab (anti-PD-L1) treatment. The nucleotide sequence is given as TGTGCCAGCAGGCCGGGACAGGTAATCAATGAGCAGTTCTTC. It is translated as CASRPGQVINEQFF.